The subject of this entry is one TCR beta chain. This clonotype was observed a single time. This receptor's antigen is unknown. No per-base quality is available; no much larger clone lies one base away. Weak support is all one read offers. RNA was isolated from bulk, unsorted tissue, and RNA quality was assessed with a NanoDrop ND-1000 and an Agilent 2100. Donors were newly diagnosed lung cancer patients admitted for thoracic surgery in China between August and November 2014, without prior chemotherapy. Patients with previous radiotherapy or chemotherapy, or with another concurrent cancer, were excluded from the study. Pieces of surgical tissue measuring about 1-2 cm3 were kept in RNAlater solution and stored at -80 degrees C until use. The sample comes from a study of tumor and adjacent non-tumor tissue in lung cancer (dated by TCRdb to the late 2010s). A note on the overall study: Patients with adenocarcinoma (about 12), squamous cell carcinoma (2) and small cell lung cancer (1) were included in the cohort. Ages among the 15 or so patients ranged from about 30 to 85 years, there were around ten men and 5 women, and disease was at TNM stage I to III. In total, sequencing yielded some 130 million productive TCRbeta reads, which works out to an average of about 4 million reads per sample. The study compared bulk TCRbeta repertoires from lung tumor tissue and matched distant non-tumor lung tissue of about 15 lung cancer patients. TCRbeta CDR3 sequencing was performed on thirty paired specimens, with one tumor sample and one normal lung sample collected per patient. Study-wide findings and limitations: The top 100 clones accounted for a significantly larger cumulative portion of the repertoire in normal lung than in tumor tissue. TCR diversity (inverse Simpson) was significantly higher in tumor than in normal lung tissue (431.37 vs 166.20, P = 0.0075, Mann-Whitney U test). Because peripheral blood was not sequenced, the blood TCRbeta repertoires of the lung cancer patients in the study went unexamined. Neither the sequencing platform nor unique molecular identifiers are named or mentioned anywhere in the methods. Only roughly 14 patients were included in the cohort, and the need for larger samples and more detailed clinical data was noted by the authors. Younger patients had significantly higher TCR diversity, and higher tumor TCR diversity was associated with shorter overall and disease-free survival.

The CDR3, cysteine through phenylalanine, is 16 amino acids long. The only DNA kept is the CDR3, 48 bases in frame from the first base. Relative to germline, V is missing 4 bases and J is missing 1 base, with 13 bases of the junction outside any gene match. CDR1 DFQATT and CDR2 SNEGSKA were looked up in the germline V gene (reference sequence). Libraries were prepared through multiplex PCR. The listed sequencing device is Illumina HiSeq 2500. TCRbeta libraries were constructed through three rounds of nested PCR with primers (Table S4) according to protocols modified from ARM-PCR. Before sequencing, PCR products of 200-500 bp were excised from the gel and purified with the QIAquick gel extraction kit. On the authors' methods: Reads were cleaned using Trimmomatic, were merged into complete CDR3 sequences using FLASH, and were assigned to V(D)J germline segments using MiTCR. VDJtools was used to compute clonal diversity as the inverse Simpson's index. A read counted as productive if the sequence was in-frame and lacked a premature stop codon. TCRdb redid the processing of the public reads, applying fastp at Q25 and MiXCR, and retained in-frame beta chains. Each CDR3 protein appears once, grouped with its most common genes and DNA. None of the V and J calls come from the authors' own analysis; TCRdb made them. The sample table holds fewer than 120,000 distinct CDR3 sequences, of which 84% were seen once. Of the sample, under 25% is held by the ten largest clones.

This clonotype originated in a man between 65 and 79 years old with non-small cell lung cancer. The sample comprised lung tumor tissue. The chain uses TRBV20-1 and TRBJ2-7; 7 middle bases align to TRBD1. The sequenced DNA: TGCAGTGCTATTGTTCCCGGCAGGACAGGATCCTACGAGCAGTACTTC. This translates into CSAIVPGRTGSYEQYF.